One and the same sample provided the 18 T cell receptor beta chains below, sequenced in a study of Graves' ophthalmopathy and Graves' hyperthyroidism. RNA transcripts provided the template for amplifying TCR beta CDR3 regions. A first-round RT-PCR used HTBI primers, followed by a second-round multiplex PCR. TCRdb passed the multiplex PCR reads through MiXCR, listing each CDR3 protein once. The sample shows over a million distinct CDR3 sequences, about 40% of them seen only once. The specimen sequenced was peripheral blood or thyroid tissue (not recorded which). The receptors shown here come from an adult man with Graves' hyperthyroidism.

The genes are TRBV7-2 and TRBJ2-7; D may be TRBD1 (5 bases). The J call may be in error: the DNA end matches TRBJ2-1 better. From germline, CDR1 is SGHTA and CDR2 FQGNSA. The CDR3 runs 12 residues. The CDR3 region is CASSLVGDEQFF. For the CDR3, the DNA is TGTGCCAGCAGCTTAGTAGGGGATGAGCAGTTCTTC.

This clonotype has ten or more counts. The chain uses TRBV10-3 and TRBJ1-5, with no clear D. Germline V gene lookup returns CDR1 ENHRY and CDR2 SYGVKD. This CDR3 region has 15 residues. The V end was cut by 0 bases, the J end by 7 bases, with 13 bases between. The CDR3 here is CAISESTAAGQPQHF. CDR3 sequence (DNA): TGTGCCATCAGTGAGTCGACCGCAGCGGGGCAGCCCCAGCATTTT.

Note on this clonotype: One end of the junction fails to match germline, which may point to a read error. The chain has TRBV19 and TRBJ2-6; D assignment may be TRBD1 or TRBD2 (5 bases each). The CDR3 is 20 amino acids. Germline V gives CDR1 LNHDA, CDR2 SQIVND (reference sequence). The CDR3 here is CASSKGSRLVVTSGANVLTF. DNA of the CDR3: TGCGCCAGCAGCAAGGGGAGTCGGCTGGTGGTAACCTCTGGGGCCAACGTCCTGACTTTC.

This clonotype has more than one count but fewer than ten. CDR3 DNA sequence: TGTGCCAGCAGCCTGCGGCGGACAGGGGGTCGCCTCGAGCAGTACTTC. This gives the protein CASSLRRTGGRLEQYF. This chain joins TRBV7-8 and TRBJ2-7; 10 bases line up with TRBD1. CDR1 and CDR2 (germline): SGHVS, FQNEAQ. This CDR3 contains 16 residues. The V segment lost 5 bases and the J segment 6 bases; nucleotides outside the gene matches: 13.

Comments on this clonotype: One end of the junction varies from germline; a read error may be responsible. The J gene is TRBJ2-7, the V gene TRBV7-9; 9 bases are shared with TRBD1. CDR3 length equals 13 residues. In germline, CDR1 is SEHNR, CDR2 FQNEAQ (reference sequence). The CDR3 sequence is CASSQDRGCEQYF. CDR3 bases: TGCGCCAGCAGCCAAGACAGGGGGTGCGAGCAGTACTTC.

This chain connects TRBV11-2 to TRBJ2-5; D ambiguous. The V gene's germline CDR1 is SGHAT and CDR2 FQNNGV. V lost 0 bases and J 1 base, leaving 6 bases between the germline ends. The CDR3 is 14 residues long. CDR3 sequence: CASSLDLPQETQYF. The CDR3 DNA follows: TGTGCCAGCAGCTTAGACCTCCCCCAAGAGACCCAGTACTTC.

CDR3 region: CASSLGGQGTGELFF. As DNA, the CDR3 is TGTGCCAGCAGCTTGGGGGGACAGGGGACCGGGGAGCTGTTTTTT. This chain links TRBV7-9 with TRBJ2-2; 10 nucleotides match TRBD1. The CDR3 runs to 15 residues. After removal of 3 bases from V and 5 bases from J, the junction contained 3 bases not matched to a gene. Germline V lookup: CDR1 SEHNR, CDR2 FQNEAQ (reference sequence).

The chain couples TRBV20-1 to TRBJ1-5, with D perhaps TRBD1 (5 bases). Germline CDR1 and CDR2: DFQATT and SNEGSKA (reference sequence). Trimming cost V 0 bases and J 0 bases, with 15 bases left between them. This CDR3 has 17 residues. The CDR3 bases are TGCAGTGCTAGAGATTTTAAGGGGTTGACTAGCAATCAGCCCCAGCATTTT. Amino acids: CSARDFKGLTSNQPQHF.

There are many counts of this clonotype. The chain is built from TRBV24-1 and TRBJ1-5; D gene unclear. The CDR3 is made up of 14 amino acids. Germline V CDR1 and CDR2: KGHDR, SFDVKD. Trimming took 2 bases from V and 3 from J, leaving 7 bases between them. As DNA, the CDR3 is TGTGCCACCAGTGATTATACTATCAATCAGCCCCAGCATTTT. Translation: CATSDYTINQPQHF.

This chain uses TRBV11-2 with TRBJ1-1; maybe TRBD1 (6 bases). The length of the CDR3 is 14 residues. Germline CDR1 is SGHAT and CDR2 is FQNNGV. The V gene lost 3 bases and the J gene lost 8 bases, with 16 bases spanning the gap. CDR3 sequence reads: CASSFSSRGLEAFF. The CDR3 DNA sequence: TGTGCCAGCAGCTTTAGTTCCAGGGGCTTAGAAGCTTTCTTT.

Comment on this clonotype: Germline is not matched at one junction end, which may reflect a read error. The J gene is TRBJ2-2, the V gene TRBV10-3; D gene unclear. Germline V gene data show CDR1 as ENHRY and CDR2 as SYGVKD. This CDR3 contains 15 residues. The CDR3 DNA follows: TGTGCCAGCAGGATAAGCGAGCCGAACACTGGGGAGCTGTTTTTT. It specifies CASRISEPNTGELFF.

The J gene is TRBJ2-2, the V gene TRBV5-6; D is perhaps TRBD1 (6 bases). Germline V gene lookup returns CDR1 SGHDT and CDR2 YYEEEE. The length of the CDR3 is 17 residues. Between the trimmed V and J ends, which lost 1 base and 7 bases, there was a span of 20 bases. CDR3 nucleotides: TGTGCCAGCAGCTTGAAGGAGAGGCAGGGGAGAGGCGGGGAGCTGTTTTTT. Translated: CASSLKERQGRGGELFF.

The chain recombines TRBV7-9 with TRBJ1-1; D might be TRBD1 (5 bases). In germline, CDR1 is SEHNR, CDR2 FQNEAQ (reference sequence). V lost 2 bases to trimming and J lost 6 bases, with 10 bases between them. The CDR3 is made up of 13 amino acids. DNA for the CDR3: TGTGCCAGCAGCTTAAATGGGGGTGCTGAAGCTTTCTTT. Translation: CASSLNGGAEAFF. Full variable domain (missing parts from reference TRBV7-9 and TRBJ1-1): DTGVSQNPRHKITKRGQNVTFRCDPISEHNRLYWYRQTLGQGPEFLTYFQNEAQLEKSRLLSDRFSAERPKGSFSTLEIQRTEQGDSAMYLCASSLNGGAEAFFGQGTRLTVV.

This clonotype was seen just once. The chain links TRBV7-7 to TRBJ2-7, with D possibly being TRBD1 (6 bases). CDR1 is SSHAT and CDR2 is FNYEAQ in the germline V gene (reference sequence). The CDR3 covers 15 residues. V was trimmed by 6 bases and J by 0 bases, leaving 15 bases between them. For the CDR3, the DNA is TGTGCCAGCAGTAACCCGGGACAAAGCTCCTACGAGCAGTACTTC. Protein: CASSNPGQSSYEQYF.

The CDR3 sequence: CASSDSGTNGYTF. CDR3 DNA sequence: TGTGCCAGCAGTGACTCAGGGACGAATGGCTACACCTTC. This chain connects TRBV6-4 to TRBJ1-2; maybe TRBD1 (5 bases). The germline V and J ends were trimmed by 0 bases and 6 bases, with 8 bases remaining between them. Germline-derived CDR1 and CDR2 are MRHNA and SNTAGT. The CDR3 consists of 13 residues.

This clonotype was seen at least ten times. The chain links TRBV7-2 to TRBJ1-2, with 10 bases identical to TRBD1. Germline V CDR1 and CDR2: SGHTA, FQGNSA. The trim removed 5 bases at V and 5 bases at J, leaving 5 bases unmatched. The CDR3 has 14 amino acids. The CDR3 region has the DNA TGTGCCAGCAGCCTCGGGACAGGGGTGTATGGCTACACCTTC. Translating gives CASSLGTGVYGYTF.

As to this clonotype: An end of the junction differs from the germline gene, which may be a read error. The J gene is TRBJ2-5, the V gene TRBV10-3; D uncertain. Germline V CDR1 and CDR2: ENHRY, SYGVKD. CDR3 size: 14 residues. CDR3 coding DNA: TGTGCCAGCAGTTACTCGAACAGCCGGGAGACCCAGTACTTC. Amino acids: CASSYSNSRETQYF.

This clonotype was seen a handful of times. The V call is TRBV12-3 or TRBV12-4, the J call TRBJ2-7; 10 nucleotides agree with TRBD2. V lost 10 bases and J lost 2; bases outside the gene matches: 5. The CDR3 is 13 amino acids. The CDR3 is CATSGRGTYEQYF. DNA for the CDR3: TGTGCCACCAGCGGGAGGGGGACCTACGAGCAGTACTTC.